The present entry profiles one TCR beta chain with its context. The antigen is undetermined. Described treatment: roughly 19 received Ad26.COV2.S at low or high dose, single or two shots; roughly 5 received placebo; per-sample allocation not given. After the first vaccine or placebo injection, samples were drawn on day 63. Ad26 vector vaccine expressed Wuhan-strain SARS-CoV-2 spike. These data belong to a study of Ad26.COV2.S vaccination and SARS-CoV-2 variants. Turning to the study itself: Ad26.COV2.S was injected intramuscularly once or twice, 56 days apart.

Findings and limits, study-wide: Reported findings describe substantial breadth in spike-specific CD8+ and CD4+ T cell responses following vaccination.

The table came from immunoSEQ multiplex PCR; TCRdb's copy has only in-frame clones and leaves some out. The table shows roughly 380,000 clones, with 85% to 90% occurring only once. The clonotype originates from a person between 18 and 60 years old who received the Ad26.COV2.S COVID-19 vaccine or a placebo. The sample consisted of peripheral blood, taken in a trial of Ad26.COV2.S vaccine versus placebo.

The CDR3 nucleotides read TGTGCCAGCAGTTACTCGATGCCGGAGACTAATGAAAAACTGTTTTTT. This gives the protein CASSYSMPETNEKLFF. V usage is TRBV6-5 and J usage is TRBJ1-4; the D is unclear. The V end lost 0 bases, the J end lost 2 bases, and 10 bases lay between the germline ends. CDR1 and CDR2 from the germline V gene are MNHEY and SVGAGI. The CDR3 totals 16 residues.